This entry concerns a single T cell receptor (beta chain). Its matching antigen is unknown. Germline lookup yields CDR1 MGHDK and CDR2 SYGVNS. The CDR3 is 17 amino acids. V was cut by 0 bases and J by 0 bases, with 9 bases left in between. The data were obtained in a study of cytomegalovirus exposure and HLA in healthy donors. Findings and caveats of the study: The analysis excluded some indistinguishable V segments, including TRBV6-2 and TRBV6-3. Immune exposure data for these donors was limited to CMV serostatus.

13 Jbeta primers and 60 Vbeta primers were used for the PCR. TCRdb keeps only in-frame clones here, not all; method: immunoSEQ multiplex PCR. The sample includes about 190,000 clones, 60% to 80% of them seen just once. Healthy bone marrow donors supplied every sample. Source material: PBMCs. This clonotype was obtained from a woman under 40 in good health and CMV-seropositive. The chain carries TRBV25-1 and TRBJ2-6, with D possibly being TRBD2 (6 bases). DNA for the CDR3: TGTGCCAGCAGTGAATATACGGGGGACTCTGGGGCCAACGTCCTGACTTTC. Protein sequence: CASSEYTGDSGANVLTF. The full variable domain, rest sourced from reference TRBV25-1 and TRBJ2-6, is EADIYQTPRYLVIGTGKKITLECSQTMGHDKMYWYQQDPGMELHLIHYSYGVNSTEKGDLSSESTVSRIRTEHFPLTLESARPSHTSQYLCASSEYTGDSGANVLTFGAGSRLTVL.